This T cell receptor (beta chain) was recovered during a study of T-cell reconstitution after alpha-beta-depleted transplantation in children. This clonotype was observed at least ten times. The antigen remains undetermined. Study outcomes and limitations: TCRbeta diversity was high at day 60 in some patients (a result of surviving recipient T cells and thymic progenitors).

A library of TCRbeta sequences, prepared with unique molecular identifiers, was generated. TCRdb analysed the PCR reads with MiXCR anew, one entry per CDR3 protein. The repertoire holds nearly 9,500 distinct CDR3 sequences, with approximately 14% as singletons. V trimming: 4 bases; J trimming: 5 bases; junction bases outside the gene matches: 12. This CDR3 region has 16 residues. The germline CDR1 and CDR2 sequences are LGHDT and YNNKEL (reference sequence). The clonotype was recovered from a male patient aged 10 to 17 who had a stem cell transplant for acute lymphoblastic leukemia, so the T cells may come from the graft donor. The genes are TRBV3-1 and TRBJ2-7; 9 bases match TRBD1. The material was PBMCs, mostly from graft donor cells, obtained 60 days after TCRalphabeta/CD19-depleted stem cell transplant. Here the CDR3 reads CASSPKGYRGLNEQYF. In DNA form, the CDR3 reads TGTGCCAGCAGCCCTAAGGGGTACAGGGGGCTTAACGAGCAGTACTTC.